The entry that follows covers one T cell receptor (beta chain) sequence. What it binds is not known. The entry originates in a study of shared clonotypes between healthy human individuals. Only in-frame clones appear in the TCRdb table, and some are missing; sequencing was by immunoSEQ multiplex PCR. The data contain about 800,000 clones, about 96% of them singletons. V was clipped by 6 bases and J by 0 bases, with 9 bases between them. The CDR3 sequence is 14 residues long. CDR1 and CDR2 (germline): WSHSY, SAAADI. Naive CD8 isolation took CD45RO-negative cells positively selected for CCR7 and excluded terminally differentiated effector memory CD45RA+ cells. General study findings and limits: Some naive CD4 clonotypes, around 5%, turned up in common across several donors.

The chain carries TRBV10-2 and TRBJ2-1, with TRBD1 as a possible D gene (5 bases). Source material: naive CD8+ T cells sorted from blood. The receptor was isolated from a man younger than 40 in good health. The CDR3 sequence is CASSPGNSYNEQFF. DNA for the CDR3: TGCGCCAGCAGCCCAGGGAACTCCTACAATGAGCAGTTCTTC.